Sequencing of this TCR beta chain was carried out in a study of blood T cell repertoires in COVID-19. Study-wide background: Sources were T cells, B-cell-depleted T cells, or PBMCs; the material itself was cDNA or gDNA.

Authors' data handling: Amplifying reference gene primers gave estimates of nucleated cell counts. Assay used: immunoSEQ multiplex PCR; TCRdb lists only in-frame clones, some missing. V and J calls and clone size are those listed in that table; D and trimming were worked out from the DNA. The sample shows more than 200,000 clones, approximately 78% of them seen only once. V lost 3 bases and J lost 4, with 14 bases in between. There are 15 residues in the CDR3. CDR1 and CDR2 from the germline V gene are SGHRS and YFSETQ. The TCR was taken from a woman aged 80 or older with acute or convalescent COVID-19. The chain recombines TRBV5-1 with TRBJ1-3, with D possibly TRBD1 on 5 matching bases. Sequencing input: peripheral blood. The CDR3 DNA follows: TGCGCCAGCAGCTCGTCGCAGGGTCGGGGAAACACCATATATTTT. This encodes CASSSSQGRGNTIYF.